This T cell receptor beta chain was recorded in a study of cytomegalovirus exposure and HLA in healthy donors. Germline V gene data show CDR1 as MNHNS and CDR2 as SASEGT. CDR3 length: 13 amino acids. Trimming removed 4 bases at V and 4 bases at J, with 7 bases between. The protocol was immunoSEQ multiplex PCR, while the TCRdb copy is restricted to in-frame clones and leaves out a portion. The sample has 130,000 to 150,000 clones, about 86% seen once. The clonotype comes from a woman between 18 and 29 years old in good health and CMV-seropositive. Sample: PBMCs. V and J are TRBV6-1 and TRBJ2-2; TRBD1 might be the D (5 bases). The CDR3 DNA reads TGTGCCAGCAGTGCCAGGGTCACCGGGGAGCTGTTTTTT. Protein product: CASSARVTGELFF.